This TCR beta chain was identified during a study of T-cell reconstitution after alpha-beta-depleted transplantation in children. There are 15 residues in the CDR3. The V segment lost 3 bases and the J segment 6 bases; nucleotides outside the gene matches: 10. Germline V gene lookup returns CDR1 SGHRS and CDR2 YFSETQ. This clonotype has a count of ten or more. This sample's TCRbeta library carried unique molecular identifier barcodes. Each CDR3 protein gets one entry after TCRdb re-called the PCR reads with MiXCR. The sample yields 90,000 to 130,000 distinct CDR3 sequences, 10% seen once. This sequence joins TRBV5-1 and TRBJ2-7; 9 positions agree with TRBD1. This specimen consisted of PBMCs from the stem cell graft donor, obtained from the stem cell graft. The sequence derives from a human donor who donated a stem cell graft to a child with acute lymphoblastic leukemia. The CDR3 region has the DNA TGCGCCAGCAGCTCGCGACAGGGGGGCCAGTCCGAGCAGTACTTC. It translates to CASSSRQGGQSEQYF.